This TCR beta chain emerged from a study of T cell responses to AZD1222 COVID-19 vaccine. The CDR3 is 14 residues long. Germline V gene lookup returns CDR1 LGHNA and CDR2 YNFKEQ. The V segment lost 3 bases and the J segment 2 bases; nucleotides outside the gene matches: 2. Sequencing used immunoSEQ multiplex PCR; TCRdb keeps in-frame clones, though not all of them. The sample contains some 140,000 clones, about 92% of which appear only once. The sequence derives from an adult in good health. The V and J genes are TRBV4-2 and TRBJ2-5; TRBD1 agrees at 8 bases. The starting material was peripheral blood, obtained on day 0 of AZD1222 vaccination. Here the CDR3 reads CASSQTGVQETQYF. The DNA for the CDR3 is TGTGCCAGCAGCCAGACAGGGGTTCAAGAGACCCAGTACTTC.